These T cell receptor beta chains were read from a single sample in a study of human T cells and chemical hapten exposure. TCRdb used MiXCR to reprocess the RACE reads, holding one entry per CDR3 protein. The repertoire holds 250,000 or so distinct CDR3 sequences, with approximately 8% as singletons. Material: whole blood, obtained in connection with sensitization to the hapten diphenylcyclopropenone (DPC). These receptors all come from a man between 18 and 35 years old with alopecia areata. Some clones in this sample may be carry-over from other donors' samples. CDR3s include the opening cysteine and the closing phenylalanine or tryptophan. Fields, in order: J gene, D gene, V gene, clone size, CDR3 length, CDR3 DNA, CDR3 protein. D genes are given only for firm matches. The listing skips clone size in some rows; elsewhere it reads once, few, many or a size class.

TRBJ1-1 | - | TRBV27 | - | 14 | TGTGCCAGCAGCCCACAGGGCTCGTACACTGAAGCTTTCTTT | CASSPQGSYTEAFF
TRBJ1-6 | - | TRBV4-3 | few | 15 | TGCGCCAGCAGCCAAGTAAGGGCCAGTTATTCACCCCTCCACTTT | CASSQVRASYSPLHF
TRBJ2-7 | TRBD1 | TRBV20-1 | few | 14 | TGCAGTGCTAGGAGCCCTGGGACAGGGCACGAGCAGTACTTC | CSARSPGTGHEQYF
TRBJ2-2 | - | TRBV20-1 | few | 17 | TGCAGTGCTAGAGATCAAGGCCGGGTCCTGAGGCCCGGGGAGCTGTTTTTT | CSARDQGRVLRPGELFF
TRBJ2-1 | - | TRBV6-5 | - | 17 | TGTGCCAGCAGTTACTCGGGTGGACTGGGATCCTACAATGAGCAGTTCTTC | CASSYSGGLGSYNEQFF
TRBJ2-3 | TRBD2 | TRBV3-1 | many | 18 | TGTGCCAGCAGCCAAGATTCTCTAGCGGGGGGAGGTGATGATACGCAGTATTTT | CASSQDSLAGGGDDTQYF
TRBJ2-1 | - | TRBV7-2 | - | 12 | TGTGCCAGCAGCTTAAGCGCGGGTGAGCAGTTCTTC | CASSLSAGEQFF
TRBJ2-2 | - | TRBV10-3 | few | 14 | TGTGCCATCAGGGGACACTCGAACACCGGGGAGCTGTTTTTT | CAIRGHSNTGELFF
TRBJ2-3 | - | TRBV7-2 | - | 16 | TGTGCCAGCAGCACCGCCTTAGGGCCCAGCACAGATACGCAGTATTTT | CASSTALGPSTDTQYF
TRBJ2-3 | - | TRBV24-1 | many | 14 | TGTGCCACCAGTGCCCCGGACGGGAGAGATACGCAGTATTTT | CATSAPDGRDTQYF
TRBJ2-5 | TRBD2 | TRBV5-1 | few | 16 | TGCGCCAGCAGCCCTACGACCGGGAGGCATGGAGAGACCCAGTACTTC | CASSPTTGRHGETQYF
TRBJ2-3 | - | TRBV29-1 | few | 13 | TGCAGCGGATCCCGCCCGGACACAGATACGCAGTATTTT | CSGSRPDTDTQYF
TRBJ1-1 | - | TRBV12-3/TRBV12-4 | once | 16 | TGTGCCAGCCGATACCCCACAGGAGCTTCGAACACTGAAGCTTTCTTT | CASRYPTGASNTEAFF
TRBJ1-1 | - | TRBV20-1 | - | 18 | TGCAGTGCTTATAAGATTATCCGGGACACCCTCCTCCGGGGTGAAGCTTTCTTT | CSAYKIIRDTLLRGEAFF
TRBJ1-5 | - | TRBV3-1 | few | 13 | TGTGCCAGCAGCCAAGATCCGGGTCAGCCCCAGCATTTT | CASSQDPGQPQHF
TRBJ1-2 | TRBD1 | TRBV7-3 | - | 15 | TGTGCCAGCAGCTTAACAGGGGGCGTTAACTATGGCTACACCTTC | CASSLTGGVNYGYTF
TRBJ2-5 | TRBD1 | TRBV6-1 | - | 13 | TGTGCCACCCGGACAGGGGAAGGAGAGACCCAGTACTTC | CATRTGEGETQYF
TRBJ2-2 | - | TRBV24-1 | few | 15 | TGTGCCACCAGTGATACGAGGGGTGCCACCGGGGAGCTGTTTTTT | CATSDTRGATGELFF
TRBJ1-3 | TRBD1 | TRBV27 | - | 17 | TGTGCCAGCAGCCTAAGGCCCGGGACAGTGATTGGAAACACCATATATTTT | CASSLRPGTVIGNTIYF
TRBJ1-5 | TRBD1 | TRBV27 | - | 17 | TGTGCCAGCAGTGCCCGACAGGGGGCGCGAGGCAATCAGCCCCAGCATTTT | CASSARQGARGNQPQHF
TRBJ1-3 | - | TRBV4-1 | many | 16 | TGCGCCAGCAGCCATCCGAGACTGATCTCTGGAAACACCATATATTTT | CASSHPRLISGNTIYF
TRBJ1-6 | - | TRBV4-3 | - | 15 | TGCGCCAGCAGCCAAGATATCGCCGGGAGGTCACCCCTCCACTTT | CASSQDIAGRSPLHF
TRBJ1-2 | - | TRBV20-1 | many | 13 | TGCAGTGCTAGAGTGAGGGATAACTATGGCTACACCTTC | CSARVRDNYGYTF
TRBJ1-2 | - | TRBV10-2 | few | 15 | TGCGCCAGCAGCGATAAGGCAGGGGCCCTCTATGGCTACACCTTC | CASSDKAGALYGYTF